This TCR beta chain was sequenced during a study of blood T cell repertoires in COVID-19 (dated by TCRdb to about 2020). Describing the broader study: Collaborator samples came from the United States, Italy and Spain and covered acute and convalescent phases of COVID-19. The prospective study material was composed of cDNA or gDNA derived from T cells, B-cell-depleted T cells, or PBMCs. The dataset comprised deeply sampled blood TCRbeta repertoires from subjects exposed to, actively infected with, or recovered from COVID-19. The repertoires were made available in a free public database intended to serve as a resource for research on the immune response to SARS-CoV-2. Samples were obtained from the ongoing ImmuneRACE study (first 160 participants) and from 1,254 subjects provided by 6 global collaborators. The sample metadata nearly always contained a de-identified subject ID, COVID-19 status, age in years and sex. Where HLA class I and class II types were available, the types were taken from metadata supplied by the sample provider, not from assay-based typing.

This clone was counted only a few times. Its antigen has not been determined. Base qualities are missing; no much larger clone stands one base away. Beyond this particular receptor, the publication reports: The quantity of clinical and demographic metadata differed by source and by participant and was supplied without curation.

TCRbeta CDR3 regions were amplified from genomic DNA using the immunoSEQ Assay, a bias-controlled multiplex PCR. As for the original processing: Nucleated cell counts per sample were estimated from amplification of reference gene primers within the assay. To quantify the absolute abundance of each unique TCRbeta CDR3 rearrangement, sequence reads were collapsed and filtered. For each sample, productive Simpson clonality was calculated as the square root of Simpson's diversity index over productive rearrangements. Entries here come from immuneACCESS through TCRdb and include only in-frame sequences with V and J called. Some clones fail to appear in such tables; in the studies checked, an unresolved V gene covers under half of the shortfall, and the cause of the remainder is unknown. V, J and clone size are those of that table, while D and trimming were read from the DNA. The sample has fewer than 250,000 clones on record, around 85% of them singletons. The top ten clonotypes cover 0.7% to 0.8% of the sample.

Via the germline V gene, CDR1 is LGHNT and CDR2 FRNRAP. V loses 1 base at its end and J loses 4 bases; junction bases beyond the gene matches: 6. The CDR3 runs 15 residues from the cysteine to the phenylalanine. Kept here is only the CDR3 DNA, which spans 45 bases and is read in frame from base 1. The collaborating institutions used their own protocols to collect whole blood in K2EDTA tubes. For TCRbeta analysis, collaborators shipped samples as frozen whole blood, isolated PBMCs, or DNA extracted from either of those sample types. The sequence came from a woman aged 70-85 years with acute or convalescent COVID-19. Here the chain combines TRBV12-5 and TRBJ2-7, and 8 junction bases match TRBD1. Sequencing was performed on peripheral blood. This receptor has the CDR3 CASGLAGQVRYEQYF. The nucleotide sequence is TGTGCTAGTGGTTTGGCGGGACAGGTTCGTTACGAGCAGTACTTC.